This TCR beta chain was sequenced in a study of PD-L1 blockade in urothelial cancer. The wider study: Every 3 weeks, patients received intravenous atezolizumab 1,200 mg, beginning 2014. Counts from blood samples showed a median of approximately 150,000 T cells.

Indicated time point: peripheral blood 6 weeks after treatment start. Produced via immunoSEQ multiplex PCR; TCRdb's table is partial and in-frame only. The sample lists tens of thousands of clones; 85% to 90% were seen once. A single count supports this clone. Its target is unknown. This CDR3 region has 17 residues. Germline V gene data show CDR1 as MDHEN and CDR2 as SYDVKM. V dropped 1 base and J dropped 4 bases, with 19 bases sitting between them. General study results and limits: Where pretreatment blood TCR clonality fell below the median, better survival was predicted. Tumor-associated TCR clones expanded more in blood at 3 weeks in patients with durable benefit.

V gene TRBV28 combines with J gene TRBJ1-1; D may be TRBD1 (5 bases). The material sequenced was PBMCs, taken around atezolizumab (anti-PD-L1) treatment. The TCR sequence derives from a man aged 60-69 years with urothelial cancer. CDR3 DNA: TGTGCCAGCAGTTTATTTTCCTTGGGGGGGGGTTTCACTGAAGCTTTCTTT. Encoded protein: CASSLFSLGGGFTEAFF. Variable domain in full (rest from reference TRBV28 and TRBJ1-1): DVKVTQSSRYLVKRTGEKVFLECVQDMDHENMFWYRQDPGLGLRLIYFSYDVKMKEKGDIPEGYSVSREKKERFSLILESASTNQTSMYLCASSLFSLGGGFTEAFFGQGTRLTVV.